Only one count was recorded for the clone carrying this T cell receptor beta chain. Its antigen is still unknown. Unmatched junction bases numbered 6, after V lost 0 bases and J lost 7 bases. CDR3 length equals 15 residues. CDR1 MNHNY and CDR2 SVGAGI come from the germline V gene (reference sequence). The data originate from a study of glioma-infiltrating T cells after dendritic cell vaccination. Study in general: Autologous tumor lysate was loaded overnight onto monocyte-derived dendritic cells grown less than 8 days with IL-4 and GM-CSF.

Patients had residual fresh-frozen tumor tissue and more than two years of survival data. TCRdb keeps only in-frame clones here, not all; method: immunoSEQ multiplex PCR. Here the sample spans about 92,000 clones, over 75% being singletons. The study's findings and limits: No direct clonality-survival link was found; a diverse polyclonal response may matter. Higher pretreatment TIL content predicted longer progression-free time and survival.

The source of this sequence is a human donor with glioblastoma. The source was blood, collected before dendritic cell vaccination. The chain combines TRBV6-6 with TRBJ1-1; 9 bases are shared with TRBD1. CDR3 bases: TGTGCCAGCAGTTACTCGGCGGGACAGGGCTTTGAAGCTTTCTTT. Translating it yields CASSYSAGQGFEAFF.